This T cell receptor (beta chain) originates from a study of blood T cell repertoires in COVID-19. The germline V and J ends were trimmed by 1 base and 5 bases, with 6 bases remaining between them. The germline V gene has CDR1 SGHVS and CDR2 FQNEAQ. The CDR3 is 12 residues long. The method was immunoSEQ multiplex PCR; TCRdb's version includes in-frame clones alone and lacks a portion of them. This sample has over 100,000 clones, with approximately 88% found just once. The receptor was isolated from a man in his 60s with acute or convalescent COVID-19. The sequenced material came from peripheral blood. V gene TRBV7-8 combines with J gene TRBJ2-7; D gene ambiguous. CDR3 sequence reads: CASSLVRDEQYF. The CDR3 DNA follows: TGTGCCAGCAGCTTAGTGCGAGACGAGCAGTACTTC.